The 9 T cell receptor beta chains presented below share a single source sample, sequenced in a study of blood T cell repertoires in COVID-19. Clones were read by immunoSEQ multiplex PCR, and TCRdb kept only the in-frame ones, dropping some. Here the sample spans around 200,000 clones, under 90% being singletons. Sequenced sample: peripheral blood. The receptors were gathered from a man aged 50 to 59 with acute or convalescent COVID-19.

V is TRBV7-8 and J is TRBJ1-6, with D possibly matching TRBD1 (5 bases). V shed 5 bases and J shed 1 base, with 12 bases lying between them. CDR3 length: 16 residues. Germline assignment: CDR1 SGHVS and CDR2 FQNEAQ. As DNA, the CDR3 is TGTGCCAGCAGCCCAGCGCAGGGATCCTATAATTCACCCCTCCACTTT. Translated: CASSPAQGSYNSPLHF.

The genes are TRBV5-1 and TRBJ1-2, with TRBD1 matching 10 bases. The CDR3 totals 16 residues. With 3 bases clipped from V and 4 bases from J, the junction kept 9 bases outside the gene matches. Germline CDR1 is SGHRS and CDR2 is YFSETQ. The DNA for the CDR3 is TGCGCCAGCAGCTGGGACGGACAGGGGGGCAGCTATGGCTACACCTTC. Translation: CASSWDGQGGSYGYTF. Together with reference TRBV5-1 and TRBJ1-2, the CDR3 gives the full variable domain: KAGVTQTPRYLIKTRGQQVTLSCSPISGHRSVSWYQQTPGQGLQFLFEYFSETQRNKGNFPGRFSGRQFSNSRSEMNVSTLELGDSALYLCASSWDGQGGSYGYTFGSGTRLTVV.

This clone was recorded once. The V gene is TRBV11-2, the J gene TRBJ1-2, with 7 bases matching TRBD1. The CDR3 spans 16 residues. Germline CDR1 reads SGHAT; CDR2 reads FQNNGV. V lost 5 bases and J lost 6; bases outside the gene matches: 15. CDR3 in DNA: TGTGCCAGCAGCAGAAAAGGGACCGGGACAGAGGATGGCTACACCTTC. Its translation: CASSRKGTGTEDGYTF.

V gene TRBV10-3 combines with J gene TRBJ2-1; the match to TRBD1 covers 7 bases. The ends lost 6 bases at V and 6 bases at J; junction bases unmatched: 5. The germline CDR1 and CDR2 sequences are ENHRY and SYGVKD. The CDR3 sequence is 13 residues long. This CDR3 is CAIRTGNSNEQFF. The CDR3 bases are TGTGCCATCAGGACAGGGAATAGCAATGAGCAGTTCTTC.

The chain has TRBV11-2 and TRBJ1-1; possibly TRBD1 for D (6 bases). CDR3 length equals 18 residues. CDR1 and CDR2 (germline): SGHAT, FQNNGV. Trimming pared 5 bases from V and 1 base from J, leaving 23 bases between. The CDR3 is CASSPTLRSRTANTEAFF. The CDR3 DNA sequence: TGTGCCAGCAGCCCTACTCTGCGCTCCAGGACAGCGAACACTGAAGCTTTCTTT.

This chain links TRBV3-1 (or the pseudogene TRBV3-2) with TRBJ1-1; D remains unclear. Trimming shortened V by 5 bases and J by 2 bases, and 12 bases separated the two germline ends. This CDR3 contains 14 residues. Germline values: CDR1 LGHDT, CDR2 YNNKEL (reference sequence). The DNA for the CDR3 is TGTGCCAGCAGCTCCCACCGGAGAAACACTGAAGCTTTCTTT. The encoded protein is CASSSHRRNTEAFF.

The rearrangement joins TRBV19 to TRBJ1-5; perhaps TRBD1 as D (5 bases). Trimming removed 7 bases from V and 0 bases from J, with 13 bases in between. CDR1 and CDR2 (germline): LNHDA, SQIVND (reference sequence). The CDR3 is 15 residues long. The chain's CDR3 is CASTSTAYSNQPQHF. The CDR3 region has the DNA TGTGCCAGTACCTCGACAGCTTATAGCAATCAGCCCCAGCATTTT.

Worth noting for this clone: A junction end diverges from the germline sequence, so it may reflect a read error. V usage is TRBV6-5 and J usage is TRBJ2-2; no clear D. Germline CDR1 and CDR2: MNHEY and SVGAGI. The CDR3 is made up of 12 amino acids. DNA of the CDR3: TGTGCCAGCAGTCAATACACCCGGGAGCTGTTTTTT. Encoded protein: CASSQYTRELFF.

The genes are TRBV7-8 and TRBJ1-2; perhaps TRBD1 as D (5 bases). This CDR3 is 17 amino acids long. V was clipped by 5 bases and J by 3 bases, with 22 bases between them. Per germline, CDR1 SGHVS and CDR2 FQNEAQ. CDR3 residues: CASSRGGARFPDYGYTF. CDR3 coding DNA: TGTGCCAGCAGCCGTGGAGGGGCGAGGTTTCCCGACTATGGCTACACCTTC.